The clone carrying this TCR beta chain came up a few times. The protocol was immunoSEQ multiplex PCR, while the TCRdb copy is restricted to in-frame clones and leaves out a portion. Found here are more than 550,000 clones, over 55% of them singletons; the top ten hold about 1.7%. The record originates from a study of shared clonotypes between healthy human individuals. Study overall: Each donor's CD8 memory used one plate, CD8 naive two, each CD4 subset three.

Donors were Caucasian adults residing in Nashville, Tennessee, USA. Trimming took 3 bases from V and 1 from J, leaving 5 bases between them. The CDR3 runs 13 residues. From germline, CDR1 is KGHSH and CDR2 LQKENI. V is TRBV18 and J is TRBJ2-3; D possibly corresponds to TRBD2 (5 bases). This receptor was identified in a woman in her twenties or thirties in good health. The sample comprised memory CD4+ T cells sorted from blood. Sample subset: CD45RA-negative fraction. The CDR3, as DNA: TGTGCCAGCTCACCGGGAGGCACAGATACGCAGTATTTT. It is translated as CASSPGGTDTQYF.